Listed below are T cell receptor beta chains from one sample, sequenced in a study of shared clonotypes between healthy human individuals. Profiled with immunoSEQ multiplex PCR; TCRdb holds only in-frame clones, not every one. Found here are over a million clones, more than 95% of them singletons; the top ten hold 1% to 1.5%. The sample comprised naive CD4+ T cells sorted from blood. These receptors were collected from a man aged 25-45 years in good health. Both conserved end residues are part of each CDR3. D genes are given only for firm matches. Clone size is shown for a subset of rows, as once, few, many or a class of expanded clone.

J | D | size | V | CDR3 | DNA
TRBJ1-2 | TRBD1 | . | TRBV4-2 | CASSQDGQGLGYGYTF | TGTGCCAGCAGCCAAGACGGACAGGGATTAGGCTATGGCTACACCTTC
TRBJ1-5 | . | . | TRBV28 | CASMYLGEPQHF | TGTGCCAGCATGTATCTGGGGGAGCCCCAGCATTTT
TRBJ1-2 | . | . | TRBV18 | CASSPTSGFGRTYGYTF | TGTGCCAGCTCACCAACCTCGGGCTTTGGGCGGACTTATGGCTACACCTTC
TRBJ2-1 | TRBD2 | . | TRBV14 | CASSPRDASGRRGEQFF | TGTGCCAGCAGCCCACGGGACGCTAGCGGGAGGCGGGGAGAGCAGTTCTTC
TRBJ2-4 | TRBD2 | . | TRBV5-1 | CASSPGLAGQNIQYF | TGCGCCAGCAGCCCCGGACTAGCGGGCCAAAACATTCAGTACTTC
TRBJ2-3 | TRBD2 | once | TRBV7-2 | CASSFLAGGPRGDTQYF | TGTGCCAGCAGCTTCTTAGCGGGAGGGCCGCGGGGAGATACGCAGTATTTT
TRBJ2-1 | TRBD2 | . | TRBV13 | CASSFPGLVNEQFF | TGTGCCAGCAGCTTTCCGGGACTAGTAAATGAGCAGTTCTTC
TRBJ2-7 | TRBD2 | . | TRBV29-1 | CSVVTGTSGDPYEQYF | TGCAGCGTCGTCACCGGGACTAGCGGGGACCCCTACGAGCAGTACTTC
TRBJ2-5 | . | . | TRBV29-1 | CSVTNGQGETQYF | TGCAGCGTGACGAACGGGCAGGGGGAGACCCAGTACTTC
TRBJ2-1 | . | . | TRBV5-1 | CASSSEAISWFFNEQFF | TGCGCCAGCAGCTCCGAAGCGATATCATGGTTCTTCAATGAGCAGTTCTTC
TRBJ2-7 | . | . | TRBV18 | CASSPIPTFTFYEQYF | TGTGCCAGCTCACCAATACCAACATTCACGTTTTACGAGCAGTACTTC
TRBJ1-2 | TRBD1 | . | TRBV5-6 | CASSPRQGPNYGYTF | TGTGCCAGCAGCCCTAGACAGGGCCCTAACTATGGCTACACCTTC
TRBJ2-7 | TRBD2 | once | TRBV5-4 | CASSLALAGARYEQYF | TGTGCCAGCAGCTTGGCTCTAGCGGGAGCTAGGTACGAGCAGTACTTC
TRBJ2-7 | . | . | TRBV6-5 | CASTPPGALSYEQYF | TGTGCCAGCACCCCCCCGGGAGCCCTCTCCTACGAGCAGTACTTC
TRBJ1-1 | TRBD1 | . | TRBV30 | CAWRSPGTGIAFF | TGTGCCTGGAGGAGTCCCGGGACAGGTATAGCTTTCTTT